This TCR beta chain is drawn from a study of molecular identifiers for immune sequencing clone quantification. Germline-derived CDR1 and CDR2 are SEHNR and FQNEAQ (reference sequence). This CDR3 is built from 14 residues. Of note for this clonotype: A read error may produce the germline difference seen at one junction end.

CD8+CD4-CCR7+CD45RA+ cells were sorted as naive CD8 T cells. Previously described methods and listed TCR primers produced bulk TCR libraries. From the PCR reads, TCRdb called clonotypes with MiXCR, one entry per CDR3 protein. The sample carries more than 450,000 distinct CDR3 sequences, 20% to 25% recorded once. This TCR was recovered from a human donor in good health. Some libraries in this study had Jurkat cell RNA spiked in. This sequence joins TRBV7-9 and TRBJ1-4, with D possibly being TRBD1 (5 bases). Sequencing input: naive CD8+ T cells from blood, with Jurkat cell RNA spiked in. Subset meaning: FACS-sorted CD8+CD4-CCR7+CD45RA+ naive T cells. The CDR3 region is CTSTATEINEKLFF. The CDR3 DNA reads TGTACCAGCACCGCGACAGAAATTAATGAAAAACTGTTTTTT.